These T cell receptor beta chains were read from a single sample in a study of blood T cell repertoires in COVID-19. Assay used: immunoSEQ multiplex PCR; TCRdb lists only in-frame clones, some missing. The sample yields around 57,000 clones, roughly nine tenths seen once. The source material was peripheral blood. The receptors shown here come from a man in his forties or fifties with acute or convalescent COVID-19. Each CDR3 is given with its conserved first and last residue. The listing skips clone size in some rows; elsewhere it reads once, few, many or a size class.

j_call v_call clone_size cdr3_aa
TRBJ2-1 TRBV19 - CASSIDLRNEQFF
TRBJ1-4 TRBV19 - CASNDHRASRKLFF
TRBJ2-1 TRBV7-7 - CASSLGSSGFNEQFF
TRBJ2-1 TRBV14 - CASSRKTSLGNNEQFF
TRBJ2-3 TRBV12-5 - CASGFSPDTQYF
TRBJ2-2 TRBV10-3 - CAIRTTGGTGELFF
TRBJ2-3 TRBV15 - CATSRAGTDTQYF
TRBJ2-1 TRBV10-3 - CAISETGRAGNEQFF
TRBJ2-2 TRBV10-3 - CAISEWAQSGELFF
TRBJ2-7 TRBV3-1/TRBV3-2 - CASSQDFPLAAPYEQYF
TRBJ2-2 TRBV29-1 - CSVSWTGNTGELFF
TRBJ2-3 TRBV3-1/TRBV3-2 - CASSQALGAQYF
TRBJ2-1 TRBV10-3 - CAISESSSGATYNEQFF
TRBJ2-1 TRBV19 - CASTPRGGLAGNNEQFF
TRBJ2-1 TRBV30 - CAWGWRASGAGEQFF
TRBJ2-3 TRBV15 once CATSSLPRADTQYF
TRBJ1-3 TRBV12-5 - CASGLNPGQGGNTIYF
TRBJ2-5 TRBV5-1 - CASSLGRFQEETQYF
TRBJ2-3 TRBV29-1 - CSVESSGTDTQYF
TRBJ2-5 TRBV18 - CASSPPGGPKTQYF
TRBJ2-5 TRBV3-1/TRBV3-2 once CASSREETQYF
TRBJ2-7 TRBV30 - CAWKRTASSYEQYF
TRBJ2-2 TRBV3-1/TRBV3-2 - CASSPPRYQNTGELFF
TRBJ1-2 TRBV18 - CASSPFDRGDYGYTF
TRBJ2-6 TRBV12-5 once CASGTPQTGANVLTF
TRBJ2-5 TRBV4-1 - CASSQDKRGETQYF
TRBJ1-2 TRBV19 - CASSISGQDNYGYTF
TRBJ2-3 TRBV10-3 - CAISESGGADTQYF
TRBJ1-1 TRBV6-5 - CASSYSQDRATEAFF